This T cell receptor (beta chain) was observed in a study of cytomegalovirus exposure and HLA in healthy donors. Both 60 Vbeta primers and 13 Jbeta primers went into the PCR. Here immunoSEQ multiplex PCR was the method, and the copy in TCRdb shows in-frame clones only, minus some. In the table there are about 120,000 clones, about two thirds of which are singletons. Germline CDR1 is SGDLS and CDR2 is YYNGEE. The CDR3 has 15 amino acids. V gave up 0 bases and J gave up 7 bases, with 13 bases separating them. This sequence originates from a man between 25 and 39 years old in good health and CMV-seropositive. The chain carries TRBV9 and TRBJ1-4; D might be TRBD1 (5 bases). The sequenced material came from PBMCs. CDR3 residues: CASSVDGTSGEKLFF. The CDR3, as DNA: TGTGCCAGCAGCGTAGATGGGACTAGTGGTGAAAAACTGTTTTTT.